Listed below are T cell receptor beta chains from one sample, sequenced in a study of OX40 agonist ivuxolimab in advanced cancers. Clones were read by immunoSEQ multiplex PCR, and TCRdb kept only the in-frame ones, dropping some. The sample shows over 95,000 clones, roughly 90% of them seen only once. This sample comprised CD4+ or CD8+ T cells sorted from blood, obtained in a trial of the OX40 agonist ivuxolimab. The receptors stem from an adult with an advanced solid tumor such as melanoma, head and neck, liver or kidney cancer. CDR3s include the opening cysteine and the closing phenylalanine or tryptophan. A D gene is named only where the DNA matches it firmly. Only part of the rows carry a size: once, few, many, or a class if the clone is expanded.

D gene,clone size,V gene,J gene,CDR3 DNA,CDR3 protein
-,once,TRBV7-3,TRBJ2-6,TGTGCCAGCAGCTTCGGCAGCGGCCTTGGGGACGTCCTGACTTTC,CASSFGSGLGDVLTF
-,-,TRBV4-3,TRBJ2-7,TGCGCCAGCAGCCAAGCGGAGAGCTACGAGCAGTACTTC,CASSQAESYEQYF
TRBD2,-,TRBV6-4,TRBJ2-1,TGTGCCACCACGAACATAGCGGGAGTTACGTATGAGCAGTTCTTC,CATTNIAGVTYEQFF
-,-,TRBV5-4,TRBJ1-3,TGTGCCAGCAGCTTGGACGGAAACACCATATATTTT,CASSLDGNTIYF
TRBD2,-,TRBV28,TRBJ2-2,TGTGCCAGCAGTCCCCAGACGGGGGGAACCGGGGAGCTGTTTTTT,CASSPQTGGTGELFF
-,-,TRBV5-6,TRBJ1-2,TGTGCCAGCAGTTCCAATACTAACTATGGCTACACCTTC,CASSSNTNYGYTF
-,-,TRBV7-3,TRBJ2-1,TGTGCCAGCACCCATGGAGGGAGCCCCAATGAGCAGTTCTTC,CASTHGGSPNEQFF
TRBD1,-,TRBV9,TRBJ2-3,TGTGCCAGCAGCACCCGGGACAGGGCAATAGATACGCAGTATTTT,CASSTRDRAIDTQYF
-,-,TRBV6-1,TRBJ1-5,TGTGCCAGCAGTGAATTGGGGGGCGGGAATCAGCCCCAGCATTTT,CASSELGGGNQPQHF
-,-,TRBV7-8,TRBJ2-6,TGTGCCAGCAGCCTTCACTCTTACCCACAAAGTCGGGCCAACGTCCTGACTTTC,CASSLHSYPQSRANVLTF
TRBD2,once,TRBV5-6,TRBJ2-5,TGTGCCAGCAGCTTGGCAGGACTAGCGACCCAAGAGACCCAGTACTTC,CASSLAGLATQETQYF
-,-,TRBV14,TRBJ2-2,TGTGCCAGCAGCAGACACAGGGTAACATTGACCGGGGAGCTGTTTTTT,CASSRHRVTLTGELFF
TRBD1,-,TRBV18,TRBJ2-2,TGTGCCAGCTCATCGGACAGGCCCCGCACGGTGAGGACCGGGGAGCTGTTTTTT,CASSSDRPRTVRTGELFF
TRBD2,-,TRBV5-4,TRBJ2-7,TGTGCCAGCAGCTTGTTGGTACTAGCGGGAGCTCCCTCCTACGAGCAGTACTTC,CASSLLVLAGAPSYEQYF
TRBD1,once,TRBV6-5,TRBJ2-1,TGTGCCAGCAGTTACTCCCGGGACAGAAGTTACAATGAGCAGTTCTTC,CASSYSRDRSYNEQFF
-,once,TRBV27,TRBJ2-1,TGTGCCAGCAGTTTTTCGGGGACGGTCCGCAATGAGCAGTTCTTC,CASSFSGTVRNEQFF
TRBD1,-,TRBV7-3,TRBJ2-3,TGTGCCAGCAGCACCCGACAGGGCGGAACAGATACGCAGTATTTT,CASSTRQGGTDTQYF
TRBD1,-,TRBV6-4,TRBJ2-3,TGTGCCAGCAGAGTCCGGGACAGGGGTTCAGATACGCAGTATTTT,CASRVRDRGSDTQYF
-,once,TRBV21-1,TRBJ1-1,TGTGCCAGCAGCAAATACCAGATTTGTCGGGACACTGAAGCTTTCTTT,CASSKYQICRDTEAFF
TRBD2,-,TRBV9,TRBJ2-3,TGTGCCAGCAGCGTAGGGGGAGCGGGGGAGGTTGGAAATACGCAGTATTTT,CASSVGGAGEVGNTQYF
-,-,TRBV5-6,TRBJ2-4,TGTGCCAGCAGCTTTAGGAGGGTCTATGACAAAAACATTCAGTACTTC,CASSFRRVYDKNIQYF
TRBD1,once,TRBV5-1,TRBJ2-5,TGCGCCAGCAGCTTGCTCGCAGGGGGCGAAGAGACCCAGTACTTC,CASSLLAGGEETQYF
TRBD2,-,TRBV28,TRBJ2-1,TGTGCCAGCAGTGCCCCGGCGGGGGGGAATGAGCAGTTCTTC,CASSAPAGGNEQFF
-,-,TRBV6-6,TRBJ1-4,TGTGCCAGCAGCCGATCAACTGGGGAAAAACTGTTTTTT,CASSRSTGEKLFF
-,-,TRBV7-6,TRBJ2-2,TGTGCCAGCAGCTTAATTCTCGCCGGGGAGCTGTTTTTT,CASSLILAGELFF
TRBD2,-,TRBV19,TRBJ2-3,TGTGCCAGCAGGACTAGCGGAGCCACGAATACGCAGTATTTT,CASRTSGATNTQYF
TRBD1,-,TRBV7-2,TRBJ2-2,TGTGCCAGCAGCCGACGGACAGGGGGCACCGGGGAGCTGTTTTTT,CASSRRTGGTGELFF
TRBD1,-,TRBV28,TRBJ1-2,TGTGCCAGCAGAGGGGAGACAGGGAACTATGGCTACACCTTC,CASRGETGNYGYTF
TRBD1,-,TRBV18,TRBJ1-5,TGTGCCAGCTCAGAAAAGCCCGGGACAGCTATTAATCAGCCCCAGCATTTT,CASSEKPGTAINQPQHF
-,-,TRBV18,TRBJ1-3,TGTGCCAGCTCACCGAACTCTGGAAACACCATATATTTT,CASSPNSGNTIYF
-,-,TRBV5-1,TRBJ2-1,TGCGCCAGCAGCTTGGAGAACAGGGGAGGGTACAATGAGCAGTTCTTC,CASSLENRGGYNEQFF